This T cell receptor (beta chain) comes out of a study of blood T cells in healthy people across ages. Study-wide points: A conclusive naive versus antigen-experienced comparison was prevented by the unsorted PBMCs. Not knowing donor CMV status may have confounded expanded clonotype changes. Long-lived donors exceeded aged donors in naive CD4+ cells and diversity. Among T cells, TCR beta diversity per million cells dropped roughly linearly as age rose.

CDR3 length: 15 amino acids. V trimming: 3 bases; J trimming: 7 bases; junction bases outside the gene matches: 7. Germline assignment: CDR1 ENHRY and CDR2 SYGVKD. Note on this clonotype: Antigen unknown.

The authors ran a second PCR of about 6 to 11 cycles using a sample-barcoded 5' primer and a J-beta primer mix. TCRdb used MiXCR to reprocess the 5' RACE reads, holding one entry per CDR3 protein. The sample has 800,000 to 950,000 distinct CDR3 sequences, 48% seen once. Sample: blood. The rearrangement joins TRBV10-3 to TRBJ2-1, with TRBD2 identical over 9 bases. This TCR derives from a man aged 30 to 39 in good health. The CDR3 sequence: CAISDEAGGLNEQFF. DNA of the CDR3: TGTGCCATCAGTGACGAAGCGGGGGGACTAAATGAGCAGTTCTTC.